The 6 T cell receptor beta chains in this list originate from one sample, sequenced in a study of technical replicates of blood from a few donors. TCRdb keeps only in-frame clones here, not all; method: immunoSEQ multiplex PCR. The sample has roughly 70,000 clones; approximately 93% are singletons. Input material: T cells isolated from PBMCs. The receptor source for this set is a human donor in good health.

The chain has TRBV7-8 and TRBJ2-5, with TRBD2 matching 14 bases. Unmatched junction bases numbered 5, after V lost 6 bases and J lost 2 bases. Looked up from germline, CDR1 is SGHVS and CDR2 is FQNEAQ. This CDR3 is 16 amino acids long. In DNA form, the CDR3 reads TGTGCCAGCAGGCCAGGGACTAGCGGGGGACAAGAGACCCAGTACTTC. As protein: CASRPGTSGGQETQYF.

This chain links TRBV7-8 with TRBJ1-2; TRBD1 matches at 8 bases. V was clipped by 4 bases and J by 4 bases; unmatched bases: 5. The CDR3 spans 14 residues. From germline, CDR1 is SGHVS and CDR2 FQNEAQ. In DNA, the CDR3 is TGTGCCAGCAGCTCGGAGACAGGGGCCTATGGCTACACCTTC. This sequence encodes CASSSETGAYGYTF.

The chain carries TRBV5-6 and TRBJ1-3; 10 bases map to TRBD1. V lost 4 bases to trimming and J lost 1 base; unmatched junction nucleotides: 11. Per the germline V gene, CDR1 is SGHDT and CDR2 is YYEEEE. CDR3 size: 18 residues. The CDR3 region has the DNA TGTGCCAGCAGCCGGGACAGGGGTCCACTCCTTTCTGGAAACACCATATATTTT. It is translated as CASSRDRGPLLSGNTIYF.

J is TRBJ2-1 and V is TRBV4-1; D might be TRBD2 (6 bases). The ends were cut back, 7 bases at V and 4 bases at J, with 26 bases in the middle. CDR3 length equals 18 residues. Germline CDR1 and CDR2: MGHRA and YSYEKL. CDR3 in amino acids: CASTPVLRGRTIYNEQFF. Here the CDR3 DNA reads TGCGCCAGCACACCGGTACTTCGGGGGAGGACGATTTACAATGAGCAGTTCTTC.

This clone was observed a few times. This chain links TRBV30 with TRBJ1-2; perhaps TRBD1 as D (5 bases). This CDR3 is built from 16 residues. Per germline, CDR1 GTSNPN and CDR2 SVGIG (reference sequence). V lost 3 bases, J lost 1 base, and 18 bases lay in between. The CDR3 loop reads CAWRKGFVSVNYGYTF. DNA of the CDR3: TGTGCCTGGAGGAAGGGGTTTGTTTCAGTTAACTATGGCTACACCTTC.

The chain employs TRBV10-2 and TRBJ1-5; possibly TRBD1 for D (6 bases). V gave up 0 bases and J gave up 0 bases, with 9 bases separating them. Germline V gene data show CDR1 as WSHSY and CDR2 as SAAADI. This CDR3 comprises 16 residues. Here the CDR3 DNA reads TGCGCCAGCAGTGAGTCGGTCAGGGGTAGCAATCAGCCCCAGCATTTT. This sequence encodes CASSESVRGSNQPQHF.